This T cell receptor beta chain was captured in a study of blood T cell repertoires in COVID-19. TCRdb keeps only in-frame clones here, not all; method: immunoSEQ multiplex PCR. The data contain 250,000 or so clones, about 91% of them seen just once; the ten biggest clones take up roughly 6.7%. The CDR3 length is 15 residues. The germline CDR1 and CDR2 sequences are KGHSH and LQKENI. Trimming cost V 3 bases and J 5 bases, with 11 bases left between them. The clonotype was recovered from a woman in her 30s with COVID-19, enrolled during active disease. The J gene is TRBJ1-6, the V gene TRBV18, with D possibly matching TRBD1 (6 bases). The sequenced sample consisted of peripheral blood. CDR3 residues: CASSPKDRDNSPLHF. The CDR3 nucleotides read TGTGCCAGCTCACCCAAGGACAGAGATAATTCACCCCTCCACTTT.